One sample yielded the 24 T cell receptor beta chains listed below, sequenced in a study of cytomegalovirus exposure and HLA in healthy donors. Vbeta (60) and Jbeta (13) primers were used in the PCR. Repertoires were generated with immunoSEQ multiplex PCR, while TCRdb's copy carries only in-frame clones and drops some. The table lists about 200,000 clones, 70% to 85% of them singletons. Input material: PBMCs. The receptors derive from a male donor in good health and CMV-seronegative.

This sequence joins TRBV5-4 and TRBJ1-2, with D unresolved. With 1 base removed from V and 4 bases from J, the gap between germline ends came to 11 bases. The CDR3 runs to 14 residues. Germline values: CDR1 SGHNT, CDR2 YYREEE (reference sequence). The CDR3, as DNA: TGTGCCAGCAGCTTGAGAATTTCCAGCTATGGCTACACCTTC. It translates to CASSLRISSYGYTF.

CDR3 region: CAYQGLAVSYEQYF. CDR3 bases: TGTGCCTACCAGGGACTAGCGGTCTCCTACGAGCAGTACTTC. The chain is built from TRBV30 and TRBJ2-7; TRBD2 matches 11 bases. Trimming at V came to 7 bases and at J to 0 bases, leaving 5 bases not matched to a gene. Germline CDR1 reads GTSNPN; CDR2 reads SVGIG (reference sequence). The CDR3 has 14 amino acids.

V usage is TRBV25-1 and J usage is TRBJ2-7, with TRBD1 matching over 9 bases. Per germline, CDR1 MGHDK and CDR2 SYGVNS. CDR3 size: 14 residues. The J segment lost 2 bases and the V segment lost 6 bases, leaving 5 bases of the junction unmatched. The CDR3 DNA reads TGTGCCAGCAGACACCGGGACAGGGCCTACGAGCAGTACTTC. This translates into CASRHRDRAYEQYF.

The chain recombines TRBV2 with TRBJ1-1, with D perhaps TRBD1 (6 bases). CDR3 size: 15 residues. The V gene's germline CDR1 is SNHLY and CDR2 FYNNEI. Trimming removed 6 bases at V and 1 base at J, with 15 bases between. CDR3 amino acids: CASSPRTVPNTEAFF. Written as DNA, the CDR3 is TGTGCCAGCAGCCCCAGGACAGTACCGAACACTGAAGCTTTCTTT.

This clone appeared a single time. In DNA form, the CDR3 reads TGTGCCATCAGTGATACAGGGGGGGATACTGAAGCTTTCTTT. Protein: CAISDTGGDTEAFF. The chain couples TRBV10-3 to TRBJ1-1; 8 bases align to TRBD1. Trimming at V came to 3 bases and at J to 5 bases, leaving 5 bases not matched to a gene. Germline CDR1 ENHRY, CDR2 SYGVKD. The CDR3 has 14 amino acids.

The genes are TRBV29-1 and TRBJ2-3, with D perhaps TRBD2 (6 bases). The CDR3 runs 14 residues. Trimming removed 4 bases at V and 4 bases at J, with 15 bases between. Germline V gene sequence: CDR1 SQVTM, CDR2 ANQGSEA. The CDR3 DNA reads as TGCAGCGTTGCCGGACGGGGGAGCTCAGATACGCAGTATTTT. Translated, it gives CSVAGRGSSDTQYF.

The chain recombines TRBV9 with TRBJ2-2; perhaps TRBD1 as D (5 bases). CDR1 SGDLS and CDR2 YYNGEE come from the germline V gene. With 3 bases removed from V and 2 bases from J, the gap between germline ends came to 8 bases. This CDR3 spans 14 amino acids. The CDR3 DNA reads TGTGCCAGCAGCGGGACAACCAACACCGGGGAGCTGTTTTTT. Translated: CASSGTTNTGELFF.

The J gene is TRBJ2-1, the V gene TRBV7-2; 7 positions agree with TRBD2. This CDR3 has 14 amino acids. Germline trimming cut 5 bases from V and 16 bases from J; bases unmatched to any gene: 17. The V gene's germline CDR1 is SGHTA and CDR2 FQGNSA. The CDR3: CASSAKAGRKFEFF. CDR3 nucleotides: TGTGCCAGCAGCGCAAAAGCGGGGCGGAAGTTCGAATTCTTC.

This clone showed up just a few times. The CDR3 sequence is CASSPHRLAGGSEQYF. The CDR3 coding sequence is TGCGCCAGCAGCCCACACCGACTAGCGGGGGGTTCGGAGCAGTACTTC. V gene TRBV5-1 combines with J gene TRBJ2-7; 13 bases are a match to TRBD2. The CDR3 consists of 16 residues. From germline, CDR1 is SGHRS and CDR2 YFSETQ. The V and J ends lost 4 bases and 7 bases, in that order; junction bases with no gene match: 11.

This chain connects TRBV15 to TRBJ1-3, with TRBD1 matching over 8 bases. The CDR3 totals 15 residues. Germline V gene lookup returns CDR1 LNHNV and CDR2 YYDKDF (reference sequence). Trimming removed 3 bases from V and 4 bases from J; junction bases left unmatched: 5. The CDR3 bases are TGTGCCACCAGCAGGGAACGGACAGGGGGAAACACCATATATTTT. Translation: CATSRERTGGNTIYF.

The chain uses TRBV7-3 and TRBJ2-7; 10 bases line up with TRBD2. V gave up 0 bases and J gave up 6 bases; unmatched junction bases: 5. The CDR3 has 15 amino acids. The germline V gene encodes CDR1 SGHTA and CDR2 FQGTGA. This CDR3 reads CASSLTAVAGGEQYF. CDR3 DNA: TGTGCCAGCAGCTTAACGGCGGTAGCGGGAGGCGAGCAGTACTTC.

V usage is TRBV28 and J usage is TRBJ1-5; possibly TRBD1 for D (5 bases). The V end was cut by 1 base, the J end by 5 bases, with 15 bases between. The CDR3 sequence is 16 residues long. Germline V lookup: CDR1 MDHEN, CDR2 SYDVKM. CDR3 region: CASSLLKGSGDQPQHF. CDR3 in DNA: TGTGCCAGCAGTTTATTAAAGGGGTCTGGTGATCAGCCCCAGCATTTT. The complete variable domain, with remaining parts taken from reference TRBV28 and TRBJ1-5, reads DVKVTQSSRYLVKRTGEKVFLECVQDMDHENMFWYRQDPGLGLRLIYFSYDVKMKEKGDIPEGYSVSREKKERFSLILESASTNQTSMYLCASSLLKGSGDQPQHFGDGTRLSIL.

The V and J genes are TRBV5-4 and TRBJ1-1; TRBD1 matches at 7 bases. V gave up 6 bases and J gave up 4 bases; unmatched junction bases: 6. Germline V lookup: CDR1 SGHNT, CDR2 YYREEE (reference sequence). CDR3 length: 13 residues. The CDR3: CASTPNRGTEAFF. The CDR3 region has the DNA TGTGCCAGCACCCCAAACAGGGGCACTGAAGCTTTCTTT.

CDR3 bases: TGTGCCAGCAGTGAAGCGAGCGGTCTTTATAGCAATCAGCCCCAGCATTTT. Translation gives CASSEASGLYSNQPQHF. This chain connects TRBV6-1 to TRBJ1-5; D is uncertain. The V and J ends lost 0 bases and 0 bases respectively, with 12 bases between them. The CDR3 covers 17 residues. Germline values: CDR1 MNHNS, CDR2 SASEGT.

CDR3 residues: CASSQSDLLDGYTF. As DNA, the CDR3 is TGTGCCAGCAGCCAAAGCGATCTCCTGGATGGCTACACCTTC. J is TRBJ1-2 and V is TRBV4-2; D call uncertain. The CDR3 runs to 14 residues. V was pared by 2 bases and J by 6 bases, with 13 bases between. CDR1 and CDR2 (germline): LGHNA, YNFKEQ.

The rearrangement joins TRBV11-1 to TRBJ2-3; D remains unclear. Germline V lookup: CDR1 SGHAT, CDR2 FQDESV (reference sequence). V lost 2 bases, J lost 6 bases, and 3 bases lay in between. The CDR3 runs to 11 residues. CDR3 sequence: CASSLLDTQYF. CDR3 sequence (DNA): TGTGCCAGCAGCTTACTGGATACGCAGTATTTT.

The CDR3 loop is CSVGGTGDVPEAFF. CDR3 coding DNA: TGCAGCGTTGGAGGGACAGGGGATGTACCTGAAGCTTTCTTT. The V call is TRBV29-1, the J call TRBJ1-1, with 10 nucleotides matching TRBD1. Germline loops: CDR1 SQVTM, CDR2 ANQGSEA. V lost 4 bases, J lost 6 bases, and 8 bases stayed unmatched. The CDR3 contains 14 residues.

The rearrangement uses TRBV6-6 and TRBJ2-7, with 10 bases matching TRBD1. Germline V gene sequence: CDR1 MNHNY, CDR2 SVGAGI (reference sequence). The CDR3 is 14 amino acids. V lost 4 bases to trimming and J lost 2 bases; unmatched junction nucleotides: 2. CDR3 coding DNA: TGTGCCAGCAGTTTTGACAGGGGGCCCTACGAGCAGTACTTC. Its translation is CASSFDRGPYEQYF.

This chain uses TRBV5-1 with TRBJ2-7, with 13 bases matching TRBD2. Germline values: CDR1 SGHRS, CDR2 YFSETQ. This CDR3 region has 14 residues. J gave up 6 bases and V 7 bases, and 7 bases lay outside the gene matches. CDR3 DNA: TGCGCCAGCCGAGTGACTAGCGGGAGGCTCGAGCAGTACTTC. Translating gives CASRVTSGRLEQYF.

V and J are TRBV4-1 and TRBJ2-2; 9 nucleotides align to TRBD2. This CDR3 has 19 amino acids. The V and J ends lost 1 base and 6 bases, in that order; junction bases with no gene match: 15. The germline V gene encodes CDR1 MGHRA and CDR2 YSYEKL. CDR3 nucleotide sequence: TGCGCCAGCAGCCAAGTCAGGGTAGCGGGAGAGGCATCGGCCGGGGAGCTGTTTTTT. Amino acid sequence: CASSQVRVAGEASAGELFF.

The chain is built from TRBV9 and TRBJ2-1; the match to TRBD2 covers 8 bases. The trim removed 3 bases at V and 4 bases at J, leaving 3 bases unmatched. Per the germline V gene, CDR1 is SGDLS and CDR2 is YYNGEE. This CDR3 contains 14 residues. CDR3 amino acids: CASSGTSLYNEQFF. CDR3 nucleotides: TGTGCCAGCAGCGGGACTAGCCTTTACAATGAGCAGTTCTTC.

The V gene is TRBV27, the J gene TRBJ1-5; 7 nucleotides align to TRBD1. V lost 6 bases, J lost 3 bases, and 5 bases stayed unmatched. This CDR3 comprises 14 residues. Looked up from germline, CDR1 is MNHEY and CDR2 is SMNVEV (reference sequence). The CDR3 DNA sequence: TGTGCCAGCAGCTTTGACAGGGACAATCAGCCCCAGCATTTT. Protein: CASSFDRDNQPQHF.

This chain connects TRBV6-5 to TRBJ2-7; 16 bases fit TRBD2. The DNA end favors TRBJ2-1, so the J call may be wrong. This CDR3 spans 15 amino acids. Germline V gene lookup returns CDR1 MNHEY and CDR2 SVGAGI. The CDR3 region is CASSGLAGGRGEQFF. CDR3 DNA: TGTGCCAGCTCGGGACTAGCGGGAGGGCGCGGTGAGCAGTTCTTC.

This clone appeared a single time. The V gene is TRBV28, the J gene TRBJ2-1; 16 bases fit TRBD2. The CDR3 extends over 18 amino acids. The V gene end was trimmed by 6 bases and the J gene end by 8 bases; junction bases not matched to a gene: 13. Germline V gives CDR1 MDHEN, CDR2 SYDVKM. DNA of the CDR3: TGTGCCAGCAGGGGTTCGGGACTAGCGGGAGGGCCCTCAGATGAGCAGTTCTTC. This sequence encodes CASRGSGLAGGPSDEQFF.